Only a few counts were recorded for the clone carrying this T cell receptor beta chain. Its antigen is currently unknown. This sample is part of a study of blood T cells in healthy people across ages. Notes on the study in general: As naive T cell percentage varied, TCR beta diversity correlated strongly with it.

A second PCR, run for about 6 to 11 cycles, used a sample-barcoded 5' primer plus a J-beta primer mix. The authors tagged each cDNA molecule using a template-switch adaptor with 12 random nucleotides. TCRdb re-analysed the 5' RACE reads in MiXCR, keeping a single row per CDR3 protein. This sample has about 1.8 million distinct CDR3 sequences, with 49% found just once. The sequencing sample was made of blood. The origin of this receptor is a woman in her 40s in good health.

The CDR3 DNA follows: TGCGCCAGCAGCCAAGCGGACAGGGGAAACAATGAGCAGTTCTTC. Protein sequence: CASSQADRGNNEQFF. The rearrangement links TRBV4-1 to TRBJ2-1; 9 nucleotides agree with TRBD1. Germline V CDR1 and CDR2: MGHRA, YSYEKL. J gave up 5 bases and V 1 base, and 3 bases lay outside the gene matches. The CDR3 is 15 residues long.